The following is a T cell receptor beta chain sequence with its context. This CDR3 has 16 amino acids. The V and J ends lost 0 bases and 1 base respectively, with 7 bases between them. The germline CDR1 and CDR2 sequences are LGHNA and YSLEER. The sample originates from a study of T cell responses to AZD1222 COVID-19 vaccine. Turning to the study itself: Pooled samples include second doses given at about 4 or 12 weeks.

Generated by immunoSEQ multiplex PCR, the TCRdb table keeps only in-frame clones and is missing some. The sample contains about 98,000 clones, approximately 88% of which appear only once. The rearrangement links TRBV4-3 to TRBJ2-6, with D perhaps matching TRBD2 (5 bases). This clonotype was obtained from an adult in good health. The sample here was peripheral blood, taken on day 0 of AZD1222 vaccination. This CDR3 reads CASSQESGSGANVLTF. In DNA form, the CDR3 reads TGCGCCAGCAGCCAAGAATCGGGATCTGGGGCCAACGTCCTGACTTTC.